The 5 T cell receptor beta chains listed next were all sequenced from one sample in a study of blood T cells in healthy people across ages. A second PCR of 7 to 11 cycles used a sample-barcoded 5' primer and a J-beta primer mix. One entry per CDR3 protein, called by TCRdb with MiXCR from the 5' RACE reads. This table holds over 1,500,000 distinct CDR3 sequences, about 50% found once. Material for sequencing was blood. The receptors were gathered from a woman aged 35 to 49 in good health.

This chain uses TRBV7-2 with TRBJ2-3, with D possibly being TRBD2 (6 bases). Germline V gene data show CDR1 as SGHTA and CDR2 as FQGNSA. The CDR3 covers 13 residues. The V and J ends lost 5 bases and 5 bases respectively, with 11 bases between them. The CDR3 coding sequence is TGTGCCAGCAGCACGCAAGCGGGAGATACGCAGTATTTT. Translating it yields CASSTQAGDTQYF.

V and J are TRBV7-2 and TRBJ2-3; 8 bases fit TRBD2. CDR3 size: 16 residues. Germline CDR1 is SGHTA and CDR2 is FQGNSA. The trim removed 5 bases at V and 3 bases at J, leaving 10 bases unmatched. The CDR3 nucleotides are TGTGCCAGCAGCCCGCGCGGGGGGTCCGGAACAGATACGCAGTATTTT. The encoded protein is CASSPRGGSGTDTQYF.

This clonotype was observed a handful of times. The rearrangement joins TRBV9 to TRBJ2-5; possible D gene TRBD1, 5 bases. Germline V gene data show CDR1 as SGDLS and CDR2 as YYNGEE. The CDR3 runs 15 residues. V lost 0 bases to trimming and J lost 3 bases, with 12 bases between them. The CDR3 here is CASSVGAGLKETQYF. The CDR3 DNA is TGTGCCAGCAGCGTAGGGGCAGGGCTCAAAGAGACCCAGTACTTC.

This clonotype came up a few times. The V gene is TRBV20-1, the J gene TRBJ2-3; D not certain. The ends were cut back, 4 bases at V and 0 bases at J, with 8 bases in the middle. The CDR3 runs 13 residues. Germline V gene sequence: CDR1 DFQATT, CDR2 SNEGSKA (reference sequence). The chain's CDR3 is CSATDPSTDTQYF. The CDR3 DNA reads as TGCAGTGCTACCGACCCTAGCACAGATACGCAGTATTTT.

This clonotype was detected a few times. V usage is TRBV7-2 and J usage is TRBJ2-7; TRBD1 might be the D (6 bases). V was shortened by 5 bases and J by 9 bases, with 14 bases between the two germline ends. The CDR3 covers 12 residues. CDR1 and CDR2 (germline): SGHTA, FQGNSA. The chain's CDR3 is CASSLQGRVQYF. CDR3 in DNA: TGTGCCAGCAGCCTACAGGGAAGAGTGCAGTACTTC.